The present T cell receptor beta chain was sequenced within a study of PD-L1 blockade in urothelial cancer (dated by TCRdb to between 2016 and 2019). About the investigation overall: All patients started therapy around 2014 and received atezolizumab 1,200 mg intravenously every 3 weeks. Progression-free survival longer than 6 months counted as durable clinical benefit, and TCR features were additionally tested against both progression-free and overall survival. In the same patients, pretreatment tumors underwent whole exome sequencing and RNA sequencing in addition to TCR sequencing. An exploratory multi-omic analysis was conducted of the somatic, immune and clinical correlates of response to PD-L1 blockade with atezolizumab in urothelial cancer. Patients had an ECOG performance status of 0 or 1 and had received between 0 and 3 prior chemotherapy regimens. Pretreatment blood TCR-seq was available for about 27 patients, at least one posttreatment blood collection was obtained for some 25 patients, and tumor TCR-seq was available for some 25 patients. Blood samples were analyzed at 3 weeks after treatment start (second dose) and at 6 weeks after treatment start. Durable clinical benefit was achieved by nine patients and was not achieved by 20 patients. A median of about 140,000 T cells and approximately 86,000 unique TCRs was obtained from blood samples, and a median clonality of roughly 0.082 was observed. TCR sequencing covered pretreatment tumor samples and matched, serially collected peripheral blood taken before and after atezolizumab treatment. About 85% of the roughly 29 patients were identified as males with urothelial cancer of bladder origin, and a prior smoking history was reported by 18 of 29 patients.

Each PCR received spiked-in synthetic TCR analog templates so that absolute template abundance could be estimated from read counts. The immunoSEQ assay was used to amplify TCRbeta CDR3 regions from genomic DNA with bias-controlled V and J gene primers. Rearranged TCRbeta segments were sequenced at approximately 20X coverage. Processing in the source paper ran as follows. Sequencing errors were corrected by clustering, and CDR3s were annotated against IMGT so that V, D and J genes could be assigned. Only productive TCRbeta rearrangements were used in downstream analyses, excluding out-of-frame or stop-codon sequences. Clonality was computed as one minus Shannon entropy normalized by the log of the number of unique productive sequences. Clones differing between time points or between blood and tumor were identified using Fisher's exact test with Benjamini-Hochberg correction, with an adjusted p below 0.01 applied as the threshold. Not all clones reach the TCRdb copy of this immuneACCESS table, which keeps in-frame sequences only. Checked studies attribute under half of the gap to unresolved V genes and leave the rest unexplained. The DNA gave D and trimming, while V, J and clone size come from that table. Across this sample there are 90,000 or so clones, with 85% to 90% seen only once. About 1.7% of the sample goes to the ten largest clones.

Broader findings and caveats from the paper: Improved progression-free and overall survival was found to be associated with pretreatment peripheral blood TCR clonality below the median. At 3 weeks after the start of treatment, tumor-associated TCR clones in peripheral blood had expanded more in patients with durable benefit (n of about 20, p = 0.022). Because the sample size was small (n ≈ 30) and many of the analyses were exploratory, the results are meant to be hypothesis-generating.

In regard to this clone: The antigen it binds to is not known. No much larger clone is present one base from it, and per-base qualities are unavailable.

Trimming accounts for 6 bases at V and 2 bases at J, while the number of junction bases matched to no gene is 4. Based on the germline V gene, the CDR1 and CDR2 sequences are ENHRY and SYGVKD. The CDR3 holds 13 amino acids from the cysteine to the phenylalanine. Just the 39-base CDR3 DNA is kept, in frame starting at base 1. Reading the label with the study, this specimen's time point is: pretreatment peripheral blood. The cohort comprised fewer than 35 patients with locally advanced or metastatic urothelial carcinoma treated at Memorial Sloan Kettering on a trial protocol. Peripheral blood mononuclear cells were collected pretreatment and during treatment, at between 1 and 8 total time points per patient. The Qiagen DNeasy Blood extraction kit was used to purify genomic DNA from total PBMCs and from tumor samples. PBMCs were collected pretreatment and during treatment and were isolated and stored as previously described.

Here the chain combines TRBV10-3 and TRBJ2-7, with 7 bases matching TRBD1. The source is a man in his 60s with urothelial cancer. The source material was PBMCs, sampled around atezolizumab (anti-PD-L1) treatment. CDR3 protein: CAISPGQTYEQYF. The sequenced DNA is TGTGCCATCAGCCCGGGACAGACCTACGAGCAGTACTTC.